This entry lists 19 T cell receptor beta chains sequenced from one sample in a study of T cell responses to AZD1222 COVID-19 vaccine. TCRdb's table, derived via immunoSEQ multiplex PCR, lists solely in-frame clones and lacks some. The table lists around 150,000 clones, about nine tenths of them singletons. Here the sequenced sample was peripheral blood, taken on day 0 of MenACWY control vaccination. These receptors came from an adult in good health.

The DNA for the CDR3 is TGTGCCAGCAGCTTAGGACACCTGAATCAGCCCCAGCATTTT. This sequence encodes CASSLGHLNQPQHF. This sequence joins TRBV11-2 and TRBJ1-5; D gene unclear. CDR1 and CDR2 from the germline V gene are SGHAT and FQNNGV. Trimming took off 1 base at V and 4 bases at J, with 8 bases between the two ends. The CDR3 runs to 14 residues.

This chain links TRBV19 with TRBJ2-7; no clear D. V was shortened by 6 bases and J by 0 bases, with 9 bases between the two germline ends. The CDR3 is 13 amino acids. Per the germline V gene, CDR1 is LNHDA and CDR2 is SQIVND (reference sequence). The CDR3 nucleotides read TGTGCCAGTAGCACGGACGCCTCCTACGAGCAGTACTTC. This gives the protein CASSTDASYEQYF.

The chain has TRBV27 and TRBJ1-6, with D uncertain. Germline CDR1 reads MNHEY; CDR2 reads SMNVEV (reference sequence). This CDR3 comprises 14 residues. Trimming removed 5 bases from V and 5 bases from J, with 10 bases in between. The CDR3 sequence: CASSPRLDNSPLHF. The CDR3 DNA follows: TGTGCCAGCAGTCCGAGACTGGATAATTCACCCCTCCACTTT.

The CDR3 spells CASMGGYTEAFF. CDR3 coding DNA: TGTGCCAGCATGGGGGGCTATACTGAAGCTTTCTTT. The chain joins TRBV28 to TRBJ1-1; TRBD1 is a possible D gene (6 bases). This CDR3 is built from 12 residues. Trimming cost V 7 bases and J 5 bases, with 11 bases left between them. CDR1 is MDHEN and CDR2 is SYDVKM in the germline V gene.

The chain uses TRBV29-1 and TRBJ1-3; 10 bases line up with TRBD1. The CDR3 consists of 19 residues. Germline trimming cut 2 bases from V and 0 bases from J; bases unmatched to any gene: 13. The germline gives CDR1 SQVTM, CDR2 ANQGSEA. CDR3: CSVEILKTGGKNSGNTIYF. The CDR3 coding sequence is TGCAGCGTTGAAATCCTCAAGACAGGGGGCAAAAACTCTGGAAACACCATATATTTT.

There are a few counts of this clone. The gene calls are TRBV6-2 or TRBV6-3 and TRBJ1-2; the D gene is possibly TRBD1 (5 bases). There are 14 residues in the CDR3. V was shortened by 5 bases and J by 3 bases, with 13 bases between the two germline ends. The V gene's germline CDR1 is MNHEY and CDR2 SVGEGT. The CDR3 protein is CASSDPQGYYGYTF. The CDR3, as DNA: TGTGCCAGCAGTGATCCTCAGGGTTACTATGGCTACACCTTC.

The rearrangement links TRBV19 to TRBJ1-1; the D is unclear. This CDR3 contains 11 residues. V lost 5 bases to trimming and J lost 7 bases, with 8 bases between them. Germline V CDR1 and CDR2: LNHDA, SQIVND (reference sequence). Here the CDR3 reads CASSLWDEAFF. The CDR3 coding sequence is TGTGCCAGTAGTCTTTGGGATGAAGCTTTCTTT.

This clone was detected once. The chain couples TRBV12-5 to TRBJ1-4; TRBD1 agrees at 8 bases. The CDR3 consists of 13 residues. Germline V CDR1 and CDR2: LGHNT, FRNRAP. The V and J ends lost 6 bases and 8 bases, in that order; junction bases with no gene match: 5. The CDR3 region is CASGDREDEKLFF. CDR3 bases: TGTGCTAGTGGGGACAGGGAGGACGAAAAACTGTTTTTT.

This chain joins TRBV19 and TRBJ1-2; D not certain. There are 11 residues in the CDR3. The V and J ends lost 5 bases and 3 bases respectively, with 4 bases between them. CDR1 and CDR2 from the germline V gene are LNHDA and SQIVND (reference sequence). The CDR3 DNA reads as TGTGCCAGTAGTTCTTACTATGGCTACACCTTC. Translating it yields CASSSYYGYTF.

The chain has TRBV30 and TRBJ2-1; TRBD1 matches at 7 bases. V lost 1 base, J lost 4 bases, and 4 bases stayed unmatched. Germline assignment: CDR1 GTSNPN and CDR2 SVGIG (reference sequence). The CDR3 totals 14 residues. The CDR3, as DNA: TGTGCCTGGAGTGGGAGGACAGGATACAATGAGCAGTTCTTC. It is translated as CAWSGRTGYNEQFF.

V and J are TRBV9 and TRBJ1-3, with D uncertain. Germline loops: CDR1 SGDLS, CDR2 YYNGEE. CDR3 length equals 14 residues. V was clipped by 6 bases and J by 1 base, with 11 bases between them. The CDR3 loop reads CASTRTLSGNTIYF. The CDR3 bases are TGTGCCAGCACCAGGACCCTGTCTGGAAACACCATATATTTT.

The rearrangement links TRBV19 to TRBJ2-5; perhaps TRBD2 as D (5 bases). This CDR3 has 13 amino acids. Germline values: CDR1 LNHDA, CDR2 SQIVND (reference sequence). V lost 2 bases and J lost 4, with 8 bases in between. The CDR3 loop is CASSILRGETQYF. CDR3 nucleotides: TGTGCCAGTAGTATATTACGGGGAGAGACCCAGTACTTC.

The rearrangement joins TRBV24-1 to TRBJ2-7; 11 nucleotides align to TRBD1. Trimming took 6 bases from V and 2 from J; bases not matched to a gene: 2. The CDR3 is 14 residues long. Germline V gene sequence: CDR1 KGHDR, CDR2 SFDVKD. CDR3: CATSPGQGAYEQYF. CDR3 DNA sequence: TGTGCCACCAGTCCGGGACAGGGGGCCTACGAGCAGTACTTC.

This chain connects TRBV18 to TRBJ2-7, with 7 bases fitting TRBD1. The trim removed 6 bases at V and 8 bases at J, leaving 10 bases unmatched. The CDR3 contains 13 residues. CDR1 and CDR2 from the germline V gene are KGHSH and LQKENI. The DNA of the CDR3 is TGTGCCAGCTCCTCGGACAGGCTACCGCAGCAGTACTTC. It codes for CASSSDRLPQQYF.

The genes are TRBV27 and TRBJ1-2; 7 bases are a match to TRBD1. Trimming at V came to 4 bases and at J to 5 bases, leaving 4 bases not matched to a gene. The CDR3 totals 13 residues. Germline values: CDR1 MNHEY, CDR2 SMNVEV (reference sequence). The CDR3 sequence: CASSYRGGYGYTF. In nucleotides, the CDR3 is TGTGCCAGCAGTTACAGGGGCGGATATGGCTACACCTTC.

Points on this clone: Other DNA sequences in the sample encode the same CDR3. J is TRBJ2-1 and V is TRBV27, with D uncertain. This CDR3 has 15 residues. Germline V gene sequence: CDR1 MNHEY, CDR2 SMNVEV (reference sequence). V was clipped by 2 bases and J by 0 bases, with 8 bases between them. The DNA for the CDR3 is TGTGCCAGCAGTTTAGGTAGAAGCTCCTACAATGAGCAGTTCTTC. This translates into CASSLGRSSYNEQFF.

V usage is TRBV28 and J usage is TRBJ1-3; TRBD1 might be the D (6 bases). The germline V gene encodes CDR1 MDHEN and CDR2 SYDVKM. This CDR3 comprises 14 residues. Trimming left V 4 bases short and J 0 bases short, with 7 bases between. The CDR3 DNA reads TGTGCCAGCAGTTCACAGGGCTCTGGAAACACCATATATTTT. Amino acids: CASSSQGSGNTIYF.

The CDR3 nucleotides read TGTGCCATCAGTGAGTCTCGTTACCAGCCCCAGCATTTT. The encoded protein is CAISESRYQPQHF. The chain couples TRBV10-3 to TRBJ1-5; the D is unclear. CDR1 is ENHRY and CDR2 is SYGVKD in the germline V gene. The length of the CDR3 is 13 residues. V lost 0 bases and J lost 7, with 7 bases in between.

CDR3 bases: TGTGCCAGCAGCACCAGGGGGCCAGTCCATAGGGCGGCCCAGCATTTT. Its translation is CASSTRGPVHRAAQHF. V usage is TRBV28 and J usage is TRBJ1-5, with 8 bases matching TRBD1. Trimming removed 6 bases from V and 11 bases from J; junction bases left unmatched: 18. The CDR3 has 16 residues. Germline CDR1 MDHEN, CDR2 SYDVKM.